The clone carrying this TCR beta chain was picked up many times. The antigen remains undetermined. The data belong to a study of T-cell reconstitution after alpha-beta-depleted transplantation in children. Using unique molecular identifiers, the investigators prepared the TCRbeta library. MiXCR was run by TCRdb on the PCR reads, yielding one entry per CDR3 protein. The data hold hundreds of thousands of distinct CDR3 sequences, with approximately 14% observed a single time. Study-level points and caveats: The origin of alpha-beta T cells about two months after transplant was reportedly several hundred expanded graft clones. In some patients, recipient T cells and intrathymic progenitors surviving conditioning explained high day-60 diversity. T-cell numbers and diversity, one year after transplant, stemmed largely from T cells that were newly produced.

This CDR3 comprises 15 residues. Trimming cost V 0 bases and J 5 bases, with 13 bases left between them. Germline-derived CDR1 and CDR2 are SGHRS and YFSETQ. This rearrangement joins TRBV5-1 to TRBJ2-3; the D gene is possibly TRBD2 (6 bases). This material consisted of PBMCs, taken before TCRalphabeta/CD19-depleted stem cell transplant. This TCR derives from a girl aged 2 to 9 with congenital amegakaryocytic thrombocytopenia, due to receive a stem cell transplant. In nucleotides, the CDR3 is TGCGCCAGCAGCTTGGCGGCCAATAGCGGAGATACGCAGTATTTT. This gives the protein CASSLAANSGDTQYF.